These T cell receptor beta chains were read from a single sample in a study of T cell responses to AZD1222 COVID-19 vaccine. Profiled with immunoSEQ multiplex PCR; TCRdb holds only in-frame clones, not every one. The sample consists of around 60,000 clones, 75% to 95% of them appearing once. The specimen comprised peripheral blood, sampled 28 days after the second dose of the MenACWY control vaccine. Receptor source: an adult who received the MenACWY meningococcal vaccine as a control. The CDR3 runs from the conserved cysteine through the conserved F or W. Each record gives: D gene, CDR3 length, clone size, J gene, V gene, CDR3 DNA, CDR3 protein. D genes are given only for firm matches. The listing skips clone size in some rows; elsewhere it reads once, few, many or a size class.

d_gene: TRBD1; len: 13; abundance: -; j_gene: TRBJ1-2; v_gene: TRBV11-2; CDR3nt: TGTGCCAGCAGCTCCCGGGACAGGGAGGGCTACACCTTC; CDR3aa: CASSSRDREGYTF
d_gene: TRBD1; len: 18; abundance: -; j_gene: TRBJ2-3; v_gene: TRBV16; CDR3nt: TGTGCCAGCAGCCAATCGCCAAATAACAGGGGGCTCACAGATACGCAGTATTTT; CDR3aa: CASSQSPNNRGLTDTQYF
d_gene: TRBD1; len: 15; abundance: few; j_gene: TRBJ1-5; v_gene: TRBV6-5; CDR3nt: TGTGCCAGCAGTTACTCGATTCAGGGGGCTTGGCCCCAGCATTTT; CDR3aa: CASSYSIQGAWPQHF
d_gene: -; len: 16; abundance: once; j_gene: TRBJ1-6; v_gene: TRBV15; CDR3nt: TGTGCCACCAGTGGGGGGTGGGGCGGATTTGGCTCACCCCTCCACTTT; CDR3aa: CATSGGWGGFGSPLHF
d_gene: TRBD1; len: 14; abundance: -; j_gene: TRBJ1-6; v_gene: TRBV7-2; CDR3nt: TGTGCCAGCAGCGGGGGACAGGGAAATTCACCCCTCCACTTT; CDR3aa: CASSGGQGNSPLHF
d_gene: -; len: 14; abundance: -; j_gene: TRBJ2-5; v_gene: TRBV6-1; CDR3nt: TGTGCCAGCAGTGAAAGGCAGAGGGGGGAGACCCAGTACTTC; CDR3aa: CASSERQRGETQYF
d_gene: -; len: 15; abundance: -; j_gene: TRBJ2-7; v_gene: TRBV27; CDR3nt: TGTGCCAGCAGTTTATATGTGGGGAGTCAGGACGAGCAGTACTTC; CDR3aa: CASSLYVGSQDEQYF
d_gene: -; len: 10; abundance: -; j_gene: TRBJ2-3; v_gene: TRBV20-1; CDR3nt: TGCAGTGCTAGGACAGATACGCAGTATTTT; CDR3aa: CSARTDTQYF
d_gene: TRBD2; len: 15; abundance: -; j_gene: TRBJ2-1; v_gene: TRBV10-3; CDR3nt: TGTGCCATCAGACCGGGACTAGGAAGCGCCAATGAGCAGTTCTTC; CDR3aa: CAIRPGLGSANEQFF
d_gene: -; len: 12; abundance: -; j_gene: TRBJ1-1; v_gene: TRBV2; CDR3nt: TGTGCCAGCAGTGAGTCCGGGGTCGAAGCTTTCTTT; CDR3aa: CASSESGVEAFF
d_gene: -; len: 19; abundance: -; j_gene: TRBJ2-2; v_gene: TRBV13; CDR3nt: TGTGCCAGCAGCTCATTTTACCCCTTGTTAGGGACCGCGACCGGGGAGCTGTTTTTT; CDR3aa: CASSSFYPLLGTATGELFF
d_gene: -; len: 16; abundance: -; j_gene: TRBJ1-1; v_gene: TRBV9; CDR3nt: TGTGCCAGCAGCGTAGAACCGGGGATCATGAACACTGAAGCTTTCTTT; CDR3aa: CASSVEPGIMNTEAFF
d_gene: -; len: 13; abundance: -; j_gene: TRBJ1-5; v_gene: TRBV30; CDR3nt: TGTGCCTGGACCCCCGCCTTTAGTCAGCCCCAGCATTTT; CDR3aa: CAWTPAFSQPQHF
d_gene: -; len: 13; abundance: few; j_gene: TRBJ1-1; v_gene: TRBV27; CDR3nt: TGTGCCAGCAGTCCTCCCGGGGACACTGAAGCTTTCTTT; CDR3aa: CASSPPGDTEAFF
d_gene: -; len: 13; abundance: -; j_gene: TRBJ1-2; v_gene: TRBV5-1; CDR3nt: TGCGCCAGCAGGCAGGCCGGCTTTGATGGCTACACCTTC; CDR3aa: CASRQAGFDGYTF
d_gene: -; len: 15; abundance: -; j_gene: TRBJ2-7; v_gene: TRBV19; CDR3nt: TGTGCCAGTAGTACCAGGGGGCGCGGGGGCTACGAGCAGTACTTC; CDR3aa: CASSTRGRGGYEQYF
d_gene: -; len: 14; abundance: -; j_gene: TRBJ2-5; v_gene: TRBV11-2; CDR3nt: TGTGCCAGCAGCCAACCCAGGGGTGGAGAGACCCAGTACTTC; CDR3aa: CASSQPRGGETQYF
d_gene: -; len: 14; abundance: -; j_gene: TRBJ2-1; v_gene: TRBV11-2; CDR3nt: TGTGCCAGCACCCGGGTTGAGGGTGGGGATGAGCAGTTCTTC; CDR3aa: CASTRVEGGDEQFF
d_gene: -; len: 14; abundance: -; j_gene: TRBJ1-5; v_gene: TRBV5-6; CDR3nt: TGTGCCAGCAGCCACCGGAGAGGCGCCCAGCCCCAGCATTTT; CDR3aa: CASSHRRGAQPQHF
d_gene: TRBD2; len: 14; abundance: -; j_gene: TRBJ2-4; v_gene: TRBV6-5; CDR3nt: TGTGCCAGCAGTCCTACTAGCGGGAGAAACATTCAGTACTTC; CDR3aa: CASSPTSGRNIQYF
d_gene: TRBD1; len: 16; abundance: -; j_gene: TRBJ2-2; v_gene: TRBV6-2/TRBV6-3; CDR3nt: TGTGCCAGCAGCCGACCTCGGACAGGGAACACCGGGGAGCTGTTTTTT; CDR3aa: CASSRPRTGNTGELFF
d_gene: -; len: 13; abundance: -; j_gene: TRBJ2-3; v_gene: TRBV29-1; CDR3nt: TGCAGCGTTTATCCGCAGGGCACAGATACGCAGTATTTT; CDR3aa: CSVYPQGTDTQYF
d_gene: -; len: 13; abundance: -; j_gene: TRBJ2-1; v_gene: TRBV9; CDR3nt: TGTGCCAGCGGGGGAAGGGAGCACAATGAGCAGTTCTTC; CDR3aa: CASGGREHNEQFF
d_gene: -; len: 13; abundance: -; j_gene: TRBJ1-1; v_gene: TRBV6-6; CDR3nt: TGTGCCAGCAGCGCGGACAGCAACACTGAAGCTTTCTTT; CDR3aa: CASSADSNTEAFF
d_gene: -; len: 16; abundance: once; j_gene: TRBJ1-6; v_gene: TRBV4-2; CDR3nt: TGTGCCAGCAGCCAAGTGCTCAGGGGCTCGAATTCACCCCTCCACTTT; CDR3aa: CASSQVLRGSNSPLHF
d_gene: -; len: 14; abundance: -; j_gene: TRBJ2-7; v_gene: TRBV30; CDR3nt: TGTGCCTGGAAGGTCAGCGGGTTCTCCTACGAGCAGTACTTC; CDR3aa: CAWKVSGFSYEQYF
d_gene: TRBD1; len: 15; abundance: -; j_gene: TRBJ1-4; v_gene: TRBV7-9; CDR3nt: TGTGCCAGCAGCCCGGGGATAACAGGGGATGAAAAACTGTTTTTT; CDR3aa: CASSPGITGDEKLFF